Listed below are T cell receptor beta chains from one sample, sequenced in a study of blood T cell repertoires in COVID-19. Data came from immunoSEQ multiplex PCR; TCRdb stores just in-frame clones and leaves some out. The table has roughly 150,000 clones, approximately 79% seen once. The material sequenced was peripheral blood. Receptors originate from a woman aged 55-70 years with COVID-19, enrolled during active disease. Each CDR3 is given with its conserved first and last residue. A D gene is named only where the DNA matches it firmly. Size is omitted from some rows. Given values are once, few, many or a class for expanded clones.

j_gene: TRBJ1-1
v_gene: TRBV5-1
abundance: .
d_gene: TRBD1
len: 13
CDR3nt: TGCGCCAGCAGCCTTTCAGGGGGCACTGAAGCTTTCTTT
CDR3aa: CASSLSGGTEAFF

j_gene: TRBJ1-6
v_gene: TRBV19
abundance: .
d_gene: TRBD1
len: 12
CDR3nt: TGTGCCAGTAGGGACAGGGCAACACCCCTCCACTTT
CDR3aa: CASRDRATPLHF

j_gene: TRBJ1-3
v_gene: TRBV6-2/TRBV6-3
abundance: .
d_gene: .
len: 13
CDR3nt: TGTGCCAGCAGCAGCTTCTCTGGAAACACCATATATTTT
CDR3aa: CASSSFSGNTIYF

j_gene: TRBJ2-5
v_gene: TRBV7-3
abundance: .
d_gene: TRBD2
len: 16
CDR3nt: TGTGCCAGCAGCTCCGGACCTTCTAGCGGGCGGGAGACCCAGTACTTC
CDR3aa: CASSSGPSSGRETQYF

j_gene: TRBJ1-5
v_gene: TRBV18
abundance: .
d_gene: TRBD1
len: 16
CDR3nt: TGTGCCAGCTCACCTACAGGGGGCAGAGGCAATCAGCCCCAGCATTTT
CDR3aa: CASSPTGGRGNQPQHF

j_gene: TRBJ2-3
v_gene: TRBV5-1
abundance: .
d_gene: TRBD2
len: 21
CDR3nt: TGCGCCAGCAGCTGGCCGAGAATGGGCGGGGGGACTTACCTCCTCACAGATACGCAGTATTTT
CDR3aa: CASSWPRMGGGTYLLTDTQYF

j_gene: TRBJ1-1
v_gene: TRBV29-1
abundance: .
d_gene: TRBD1
len: 13
CDR3nt: TGCAGCGCGACAGGGGGCGGAAACACTGAAGCTTTCTTT
CDR3aa: CSATGGGNTEAFF

j_gene: TRBJ2-1
v_gene: TRBV28
abundance: .
d_gene: .
len: 17
CDR3nt: TGTGCCAGCAGTTTCTGGGGGGGGCATTTCTCTCCCAATGAGCAGTTCTTC
CDR3aa: CASSFWGGHFSPNEQFF

j_gene: TRBJ2-5
v_gene: TRBV2
abundance: .
d_gene: TRBD2
len: 15
CDR3nt: TGTGCCAGCAGTCGGACTAGCGGGGAAAAGGCGGCCCAGTACTTC
CDR3aa: CASSRTSGEKAAQYF

j_gene: TRBJ2-7
v_gene: TRBV11-3
abundance: .
d_gene: TRBD2
len: 15
CDR3nt: TGTGCCAGCAGCCTCGAAGCGGGGGACTCCTACGAGCAGTACTTC
CDR3aa: CASSLEAGDSYEQYF

j_gene: TRBJ1-5
v_gene: TRBV6-1
abundance: few
d_gene: .
len: 16
CDR3nt: TGTGCCAGCAGTGAATTCCCTCTGGCTAGCAATCAGCCCCAGCATTTT
CDR3aa: CASSEFPLASNQPQHF

j_gene: TRBJ1-2
v_gene: TRBV19
abundance: .
d_gene: .
len: 16
CDR3nt: TGTGCCAGTAGTATAGGCGGCAGCGGAACTATCTATGGCTACACCTTC
CDR3aa: CASSIGGSGTIYGYTF

j_gene: TRBJ2-2
v_gene: TRBV11-3
abundance: few
d_gene: TRBD1
len: 14
CDR3nt: TGTGCCAGCAGCCAAGGACAGGGAACCCGGGAGCTGTTTTTT
CDR3aa: CASSQGQGTRELFF

j_gene: TRBJ1-5
v_gene: TRBV20-1
abundance: .
d_gene: .
len: 14
CDR3nt: TGCAGTGCTAGTCTGGGGGCGGGTAATCAGCCCCAGCATTTT
CDR3aa: CSASLGAGNQPQHF

j_gene: TRBJ2-5
v_gene: TRBV5-4
abundance: .
d_gene: .
len: 13
CDR3nt: TGTGCCAGCAGCGCGGGGCCCCATGAGACCCAGTACTTC
CDR3aa: CASSAGPHETQYF

j_gene: TRBJ2-7
v_gene: TRBV27
abundance: .
d_gene: TRBD1
len: 16
CDR3nt: TGTGCCAGCGCCACACCCCCGGGGACAGTAACCTACGAGCAGTACTTC
CDR3aa: CASATPPGTVTYEQYF

j_gene: TRBJ2-4
v_gene: TRBV9
abundance: .
d_gene: .
len: 15
CDR3nt: TGTGCCAGCAGCGTAGATCTCCGGAGGGAAAACATTCAGTACTTC
CDR3aa: CASSVDLRRENIQYF

j_gene: TRBJ2-7
v_gene: TRBV11-2
abundance: .
d_gene: .
len: 14
CDR3nt: TGTGCCAGCAGCTTAGAGTCAGACTCCTACGAGCAGTACTTC
CDR3aa: CASSLESDSYEQYF

j_gene: TRBJ2-1
v_gene: TRBV11-3
abundance: .
d_gene: .
len: 16
CDR3nt: TGTGCCAGCAGCCCGCAGGGGAATCGGCTGAACAATGAGCAGTTCTTC
CDR3aa: CASSPQGNRLNNEQFF

j_gene: TRBJ2-7
v_gene: TRBV6-2/TRBV6-3
abundance: .
d_gene: TRBD2
len: 15
CDR3nt: TGTGCCAGCAGTCTACCGGGACTAGGGTCCTACGAGCAGTACTTC
CDR3aa: CASSLPGLGSYEQYF

j_gene: TRBJ2-2
v_gene: TRBV13
abundance: few
d_gene: TRBD2
len: 17
CDR3nt: TGTGCCAGCAGCTTAGAGACTAGCGGGAGTGTAATCGGGGAGCTGTTTTTT
CDR3aa: CASSLETSGSVIGELFF

j_gene: TRBJ1-2
v_gene: TRBV12-3/TRBV12-4
abundance: .
d_gene: TRBD1
len: 13
CDR3nt: TGTGCCAGCAAGGGACAGGGGATCGATGGCTACACCTTC
CDR3aa: CASKGQGIDGYTF

j_gene: TRBJ2-2
v_gene: TRBV3-1/TRBV3-2
abundance: once
d_gene: .
len: 14
CDR3nt: TGTGCCAGCAGCCAAGATCTAGACACCGGGGAGCTGTTTTTT
CDR3aa: CASSQDLDTGELFF

j_gene: TRBJ1-1
v_gene: TRBV5-5
abundance: .
d_gene: TRBD1
len: 14
CDR3nt: TGTGCCAGCAGCGGCGGGACAGCGAACACTGAAGCTTTCTTT
CDR3aa: CASSGGTANTEAFF

j_gene: TRBJ1-4
v_gene: TRBV19
abundance: .
d_gene: .
len: 14
CDR3nt: TGTGCCAGTAGTCGTTCAGGCGTGGATCAAAAACTGTTTTTT
CDR3aa: CASSRSGVDQKLFF

j_gene: TRBJ2-1
v_gene: TRBV11-3
abundance: .
d_gene: .
len: 15
CDR3nt: TGTGCCAGCAGCGCAAACAGGGTTTCCTACAATGAGCAGTTCTTC
CDR3aa: CASSANRVSYNEQFF

j_gene: TRBJ2-1
v_gene: TRBV7-8
abundance: few
d_gene: TRBD2
len: 16
CDR3nt: TGTGCCAGCAGCTTAGCGGTCGCGGGAGGGCCGGGGGAGCAGTTCTTC
CDR3aa: CASSLAVAGGPGEQFF

j_gene: TRBJ2-5
v_gene: TRBV5-5
abundance: .
d_gene: TRBD2
len: 17
CDR3nt: TGTGCCAGCAGCCGAGGACTAGCGGGGGGTCACCAAGAGACCCAGTACTTC
CDR3aa: CASSRGLAGGHQETQYF

j_gene: TRBJ2-2
v_gene: TRBV11-2
abundance: .
d_gene: .
len: 15
CDR3nt: TGTGCCAGCAGCTTAGCCCATAGAAACACCGGGGAGCTGTTTTTT
CDR3aa: CASSLAHRNTGELFF

j_gene: TRBJ2-5
v_gene: TRBV5-1
abundance: .
d_gene: .
len: 14
CDR3nt: TGCGCCAGCAGCTCCCGGGCGCGGGAAGAGACCCAGTACTTC
CDR3aa: CASSSRAREETQYF

j_gene: TRBJ2-3
v_gene: TRBV7-7
abundance: .
d_gene: TRBD2
len: 15
CDR3nt: TGTGCTAGCAGCCCGGGACTAGCCCTCACAGATACGCAGTATTTT
CDR3aa: CASSPGLALTDTQYF

j_gene: TRBJ1-1
v_gene: TRBV19
abundance: .
d_gene: .
len: 14
CDR3nt: TGTGCCAGTATCTCCCCGGACATCCTCACTGAAGCTTTCTTT
CDR3aa: CASISPDILTEAFF

j_gene: TRBJ1-1
v_gene: TRBV28
abundance: .
d_gene: .
len: 13
CDR3nt: TGTGCCAGCAGTCCCCCCCTCCACACTGAAGCTTTCTTT
CDR3aa: CASSPPLHTEAFF

j_gene: TRBJ1-2
v_gene: TRBV28
abundance: .
d_gene: TRBD1
len: 14
CDR3nt: TGTGCCAGCAGTTTATCGACAGGGGTCTATGGCTACACCTTC
CDR3aa: CASSLSTGVYGYTF

j_gene: TRBJ1-4
v_gene: TRBV10-3
abundance: .
d_gene: TRBD1
len: 15
CDR3nt: TGTGCCACCCTACGCGACAGGGGGCTTAATGAAAAACTGTTTTTT
CDR3aa: CATLRDRGLNEKLFF

j_gene: TRBJ1-1
v_gene: TRBV7-3
abundance: many
d_gene: TRBD1
len: 16
CDR3nt: TGTGCCAGCAGCTTCACAGGGGCCACCTTGTATACTGAAGCTTTCTTT
CDR3aa: CASSFTGATLYTEAFF

j_gene: TRBJ2-1
v_gene: TRBV27
abundance: .
d_gene: TRBD1
len: 15
CDR3nt: TGTGCCAGCAGTGCACAGGGGCTCTCCTACAATGAGCAGTTCTTC
CDR3aa: CASSAQGLSYNEQFF